This TCR beta chain emerged from a study of T cells in women clearing cervical HPV infection (dated by TCRdb to between 2017 and 2018). About the full investigation: The cases were 20 to 30 women with histologically confirmed HPV16-related CIN3 or worse, and 2 of those women had invasive cancers. Five blinded duplicates per group were added as quality controls, so that about 60 samples were obtained: roughly 50 participants and 10 replicates. The controls were 25 women whose single incident HPV16 infection cleared within 12 months with no development of precancer or cancer. The parent cohort enrolled 10,000 to 13,000 women aged 18 or older in Guanacaste, Costa Rica, during about 1992 to 1994 and followed them for approximately seven years. An exploratory proof-of-principle case-control study, nested within the Guanacaste HPV Natural History Study in Costa Rica, was conducted to compare TCR repertoires across cervical HPV16 outcomes. Among cases, blood sampling came a median of almost 150 days after lesion detection, with an interquartile range of about 80 to 210 days. Blood from cases was collected at the visit where the lesion was first found, while blood from controls was collected once the infection could no longer be detected. Cases had a median age of about 34 years and controls had a median age of 38, with no significant differences in baseline characteristics. Cases were matched to controls by age within five years and by the year the sample was collected. Since HLA typing was available for only a few women, HLA type could not be ruled out as a confounder.

The immunoSEQ assay used multiplex PCR to amplify TCR beta CDR3 regions from an average of approximately 1,100 ng of genomic DNA per sample. The assay corrected primer bias using a complete synthetic TCR repertoire to establish an amplification baseline. The amplicons were sequenced using the Illumina platform. Regarding the original processing steps: Error correction of the sequences involved clustering with frequency ratios plus a modified nearest-neighbor algorithm, after which the sequences were analyzed in the immunoSEQ Analyzer using IMGT gene definitions. TCR richness and evenness were averaged over 20 rarefaction repeats at each rarefaction depth, excluding samples with fewer sequences than the depth. Relative abundances of V, D and J genes were compared between groups using Wilcoxon rank sum tests, with FDR correction applied. An intraclass correlation of roughly 95% for TCR richness and an average of roughly 80% across 66 gene segments were obtained from the blinded duplicates. TCRdb stores this immuneACCESS table with in-frame sequences only. Part of the clones is absent; in the studies checked, under half of the shortfall reflects unresolved V genes, and no reason is known for the rest. The V and J calls and clone size come from that table; D and trimming were worked out from the DNA. In this sample's table one finds roughly 38,000 clones. Clones ranked in the top ten supply around 6% of the sample.

Regarding this clone: What this receptor recognizes is not known. The observed sequence ends 3 residues before the CDR3 terminus, with the missing tail filled in from the germline J gene.

CDR1 SGHRS and CDR2 YFSETQ were looked up in the germline V gene. Trimmed from V: 0 bases; trimmed from J: 3 bases; junction bases lacking a gene match: 3. The CDR3 measures 15 amino acids from cysteine to phenylalanine. Only the CDR3 bases that were read are kept: 36 of them, in frame from base 1. The investigation overall reported the following: Random forest classifiers combining richness and V gene abundances distinguished cases from controls with an estimated AUC of more than 0.8. Whether associations preceded infection or resulted from infection could not be shown with the cross-sectional design, and effector/memory subsets and HPV-specific T cells were not isolated. T-cell numbers per sample were unknown, so richness differences could reflect varying T-cell content rather than repertoire biology. TCR repertoire richness was significantly higher in CIN3+ cases than in controls across sequencing depths, while evenness did not differ. Cases had lower TRBV6-7 relative abundance than controls (about 0.1% versus 0.15%; Bonferroni P = 0.0008).

Every participant had a single incident cervical HPV16 infection, and prevalent HPV16 infections were excluded. Cervical HPV DNA was detected by MY09/MY11 PCR and genotyped by dot-blot hybridization. Around 16 mL of heparinized blood were centrifuged, and the buffy coat was aliquoted, frozen at -30°C, then stored at -80°C. Genomic DNA was extracted from buffy coat specimens using QIAGEN kits. The chain couples TRBV5-1 to TRBJ2-1, and 7 junctional nucleotides match TRBD1. The clonotype comes from a woman between 18 and 70 years old with a cervical HPV16 infection that either progressed to CIN3+ or cleared (not recorded which). The sequenced material came from blood buffy coat. The CDR3 amino acid sequence is: CASSLDGQVYNEQFF. CDR3 DNA, as far as it was read: TGCGCCAGCAGCTTGGATGGACAGGTCTACAATGAG.